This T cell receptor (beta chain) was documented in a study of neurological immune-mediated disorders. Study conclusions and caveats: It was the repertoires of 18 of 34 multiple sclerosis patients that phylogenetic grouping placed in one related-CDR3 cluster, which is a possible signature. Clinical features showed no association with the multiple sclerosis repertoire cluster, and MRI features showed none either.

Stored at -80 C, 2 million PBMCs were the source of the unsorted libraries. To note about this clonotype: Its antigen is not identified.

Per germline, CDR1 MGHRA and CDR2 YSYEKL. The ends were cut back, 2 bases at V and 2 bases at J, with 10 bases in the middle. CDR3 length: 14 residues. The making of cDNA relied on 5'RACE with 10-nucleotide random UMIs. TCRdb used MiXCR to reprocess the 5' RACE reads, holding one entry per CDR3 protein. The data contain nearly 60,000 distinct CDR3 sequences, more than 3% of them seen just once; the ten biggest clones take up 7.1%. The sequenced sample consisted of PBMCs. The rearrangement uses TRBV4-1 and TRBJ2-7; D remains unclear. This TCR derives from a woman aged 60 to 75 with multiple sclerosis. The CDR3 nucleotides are TGCGCCAGCAGCCAACGTACTAAGACCTACGAGCAGTACTTC. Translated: CASSQRTKTYEQYF.